This is a list of T cell receptor beta chains from one sample in a study of preoperative IRX-2 immunotherapy in early breast cancer. Sequencing used immunoSEQ multiplex PCR; TCRdb keeps in-frame clones, though not all of them. Found here are tens of thousands of clones, 82% of them singletons; the top ten hold 3% to 3.5%. The sample here was taken from a patient treated with IRX-2 immunotherapy. The source is a human donor with breast cancer. The CDR3 runs from the conserved cysteine through the conserved F or W. The D gene is left open where the match is weak. Clone size appears in some rows only: once, few, many, or a class for an expanded clone.

.	TRBV1	TRBJ1-1	.	TGCGCCAGCAGCCAAGCGGGACAGAGGAACATAAATACTGAAGCTTTCTTT	CASSQAGQRNINTEAFF
.	TRBV5-1	TRBJ2-7	TRBD1	TGCGCCAGCAGCCCGGGACAGGGAGGGGACGAGCAGTACTTC	CASSPGQGGDEQYF
.	TRBV6-8	TRBJ2-1	.	TGTGCCAGCACTCGCCTTGGACCGAGCAATGAGCAGTTCTTC	CASTRLGPSNEQFF
once	TRBV11-3	TRBJ1-4	TRBD1	TGTGCCAGCAGCTCCTGGACAGGGGCAGAAAAACTGTTTTTT	CASSSWTGAEKLFF
once	TRBV11-3	TRBJ2-2	TRBD1	TGTGCCAGCAGCGGGACAGGGGATTACACCGGGGAGCTGTTTTTT	CASSGTGDYTGELFF
.	TRBV19	TRBJ1-5	TRBD1	TGTGCCAGTAGTTACCATCAGGGGGCGGTCAATCAGCCCCAGCATTTT	CASSYHQGAVNQPQHF
.	TRBV7-1	TRBJ1-5	.	TGTGCCAGCCCGGGACAATATAGCAATCAGCCCCAGCATTTT	CASPGQYSNQPQHF
.	TRBV6-8	TRBJ2-7	.	TGTGCCAGCAGTCGGCAGATTAACTCCTACGAGCAGTACTTC	CASSRQINSYEQYF
.	TRBV6-8	TRBJ2-2	TRBD1	TGTGCCATCACCAGAGACAGGGTGGGAGGGGAGCTGTTTTTT	CAITRDRVGGELFF
few	TRBV6-8	TRBJ2-1	TRBD2	TGTGCCAGCAGTTACTCAACTAGCGGGGCCTCGGGTGAGCAGTTCTTC	CASSYSTSGASGEQFF
.	TRBV6-8	TRBJ2-1	TRBD1	TGTGCCAGCAGTTTCCCCCGACAGGGCCATTTCTACAATGAGCAGTTCTTC	CASSFPRQGHFYNEQFF